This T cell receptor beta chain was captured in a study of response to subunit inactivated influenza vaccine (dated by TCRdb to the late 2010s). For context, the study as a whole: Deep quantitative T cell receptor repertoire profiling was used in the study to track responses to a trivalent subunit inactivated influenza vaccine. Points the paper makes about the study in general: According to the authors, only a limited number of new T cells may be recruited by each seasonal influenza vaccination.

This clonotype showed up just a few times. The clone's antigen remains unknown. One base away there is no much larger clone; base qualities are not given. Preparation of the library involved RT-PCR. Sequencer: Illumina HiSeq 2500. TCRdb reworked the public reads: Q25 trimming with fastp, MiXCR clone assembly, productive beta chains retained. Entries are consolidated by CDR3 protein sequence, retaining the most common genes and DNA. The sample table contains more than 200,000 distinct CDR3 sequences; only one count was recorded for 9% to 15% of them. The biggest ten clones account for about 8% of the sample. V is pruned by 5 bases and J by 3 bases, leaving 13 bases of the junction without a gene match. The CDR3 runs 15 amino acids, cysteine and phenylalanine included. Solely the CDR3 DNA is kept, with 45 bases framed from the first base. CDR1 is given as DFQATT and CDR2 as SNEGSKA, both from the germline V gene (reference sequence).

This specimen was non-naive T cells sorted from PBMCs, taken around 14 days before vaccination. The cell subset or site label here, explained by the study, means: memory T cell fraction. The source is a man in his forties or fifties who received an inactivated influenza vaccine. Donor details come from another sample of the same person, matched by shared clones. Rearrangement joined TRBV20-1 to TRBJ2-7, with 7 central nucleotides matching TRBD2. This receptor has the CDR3 CSASLPGLPNYEQYF. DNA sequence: TGCAGTGCTTCCCTTCCGGGACTACCGAACTACGAGCAGTACTTC.